This T cell receptor (beta chain) is drawn from a study of beta chain features in type 1 diabetes. Sequenced material consisted of expressed TCRB transcripts (all of the isolated RNA was reverse transcribed). Measured with immunoSEQ multiplex PCR; TCRdb has only the in-frame clones, and not every one. This sample has approximately 110,000 clones, with about two fifths found just once. V lost 6 bases and J lost 6; bases outside the gene matches: 6. The CDR3 runs 15 residues. CDR1 is WSHSY, CDR2 SAAADI, per germline. The receptor was isolated from a woman aged 18 to 35 in good health. The chain couples TRBV10-2 to TRBJ2-2; 11 positions match TRBD2. Source material: stem cell memory CD4+ T cells from blood. The CDR3 loop reads CASREVAGGSGELFF. DNA of the CDR3: TGCGCCAGCAGGGAAGTAGCGGGAGGGTCCGGGGAGCTGTTTTTT.